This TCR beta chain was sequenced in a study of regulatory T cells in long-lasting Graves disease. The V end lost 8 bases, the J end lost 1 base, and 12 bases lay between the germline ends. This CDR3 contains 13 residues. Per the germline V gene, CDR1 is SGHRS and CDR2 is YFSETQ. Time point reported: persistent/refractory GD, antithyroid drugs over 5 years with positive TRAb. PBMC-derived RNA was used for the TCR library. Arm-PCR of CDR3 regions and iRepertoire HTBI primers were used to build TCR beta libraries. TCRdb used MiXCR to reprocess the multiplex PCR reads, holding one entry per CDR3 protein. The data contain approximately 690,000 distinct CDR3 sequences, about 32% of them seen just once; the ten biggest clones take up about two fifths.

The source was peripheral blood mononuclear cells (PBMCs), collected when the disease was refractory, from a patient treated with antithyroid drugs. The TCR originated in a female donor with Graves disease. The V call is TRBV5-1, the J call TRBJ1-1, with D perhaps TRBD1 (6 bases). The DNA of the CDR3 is TGCGCCAGTAAGACAGGTGGGAACACTGAAGCTTTCTTT. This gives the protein CASKTGGNTEAFF. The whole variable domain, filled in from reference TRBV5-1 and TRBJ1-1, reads KAGVTQTPRYLIKTRGQQVTLSCSPISGHRSVSWYQQTPGQGLQFLFEYFSETQRNKGNFPGRFSGRQFSNSRSEMNVSTLELGDSALYLCASKTGGNTEAFFGQGTRLTVV.